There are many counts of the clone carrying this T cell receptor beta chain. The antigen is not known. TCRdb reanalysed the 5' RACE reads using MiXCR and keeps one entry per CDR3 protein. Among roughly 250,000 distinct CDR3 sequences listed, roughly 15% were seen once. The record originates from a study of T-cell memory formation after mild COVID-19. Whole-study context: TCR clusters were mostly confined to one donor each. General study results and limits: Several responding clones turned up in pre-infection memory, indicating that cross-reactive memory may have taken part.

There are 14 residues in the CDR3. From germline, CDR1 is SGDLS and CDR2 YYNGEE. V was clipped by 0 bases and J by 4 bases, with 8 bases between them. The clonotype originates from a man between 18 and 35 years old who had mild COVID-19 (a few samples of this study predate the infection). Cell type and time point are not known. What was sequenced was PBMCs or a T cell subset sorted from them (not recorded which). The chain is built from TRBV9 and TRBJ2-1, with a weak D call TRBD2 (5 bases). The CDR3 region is CASSVGPGYNEQFF. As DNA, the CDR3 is TGTGCCAGCAGCGTAGGCCCGGGGTACAATGAGCAGTTCTTC.